The present entry profiles one T cell receptor beta chain with its context. The data were taken from a study of control samples from healthy donors and cancer patients. CDR1 and CDR2 (germline): SGDLS, YYNGEE. This CDR3 has 12 amino acids. With 4 bases removed from V and 6 bases from J, the gap between germline ends came to 8 bases. Generated by immunoSEQ multiplex PCR, the TCRdb table keeps only in-frame clones and is missing some. The repertoire holds 80,000 to 100,000 clones, with about 90% as singletons. The rearrangement uses TRBV9 and TRBJ2-1, with D tentatively TRBD2 (5 bases). This clonotype was obtained from a man aged 30 to 45 in good health. Material for sequencing was blood. CDR3 loop: CASSPTSNEQFF. The CDR3 DNA reads TGTGCCAGCAGCCCTACTAGCAATGAGCAGTTCTTC.